The present T cell receptor beta chain was sequenced within a study (dated by TCRdb to about 2015). For the study in its entirety: The study examined whether tumor-infiltrating Tregs in breast cancer are drawn from blood Tregs or arise in situ by conversion from other CD4+ T cell subsets.

Cells that were CD4+CD25+CD127-/low were the ones isolated as Tregs. Tregs, naive and memory CD4+ T cells from tumor, blood and ipsilateral draining lymph nodes of 5 or 6 breast cancer patients underwent full-length TCR alpha and beta sequencing. Ficoll density gradient centrifugation was used to isolate mononuclear cells from either lymph nodes or 50 ml of peripheral blood. A purity exceeding 90% was confirmed by FACS for the sorted cell populations. Summary of the overall study and its limitations: Tumor memory CD4+ T cell TCR gene usage was found to cluster with blood and lymph node memory CD4+ cells and with lymph node naive CD4+ cells. The greatest overlap of tumor-infiltrating Treg TCR alpha and beta sequences was observed with tumor naive CD4+ T cells, followed by blood naive CD4+ T cells. Validation in the larger cohort was restricted to a single TCR beta V-J rearrangement rather than whole repertoires.

The CDR3 starts with the cysteine, ends with the phenylalanine, and has 15 residues. Just CDR3 DNA is preserved here, 45 bases in frame from base 1. The V end loses 6 bases and the J end loses 4 bases, and a stretch of 21 bases separates them. CDR1 and CDR2 are read off the germline V gene (reference sequence) as DFQATT and SNEGSKA. This clonotype has just a few counts. Its target antigen remains unknown. No much larger clonotype is one base removed from it; base qualities were not supplied. Full-length TCR variable regions were amplified by 5' RACE PCR with constant-region reverse primers, and semi-nested PCR with Nested Universal Primer A was subsequently performed. The ReliaPrep RNA Cell Miniprep System was used to extract total RNA, which was then reverse transcribed into 5'RACE-ready cDNA with the SMARTer RACE 5'/3' Kit. Multiplex adaptors were used to barcode the full-length TCR alpha and beta libraries, which were then sequenced on an Illumina MiSeq. The authors' analysis ran thus. Sequencing data were pooled across the five patients for each of nine subset-tissue groups and compared by unsupervised clustering of TCR gene usage. The Morisita-Horn index, with shared sequences weighted by their contribution to each repertoire, was used to calculate repertoire similarity. TCRdb handled the public reads itself, with Q25 trimming in fastp and clone calling in MiXCR, and kept productive beta chains. Entries are consolidated by CDR3 protein sequence, retaining the most common genes and DNA. The V and J calls and clone size come from TCRdb's table, not from the authors' own analysis. This sample lists under 9,500 distinct CDR3 sequences; about a third were detected once. Jointly, the top ten make up approximately 5.6% of the sample.

What was sequenced was Tregs sorted from blood. The sequence derives from a female donor with breast cancer. The chain links TRBV20-1 with TRBJ1-2; tentative D gene TRBD1, with 5 bases matching. CDR3 sequence: CSAHSEPGDSYGYTF. Here is the DNA: TGCAGTGCCCATTCCGAGCCGGGGGACTCCTATGGCTACACCTTC.